This T cell receptor beta chain was found in a study of T cells in Graves' hyperthyroidism and ophthalmopathy. The CDR3 loop spans 13 amino acids. From germline, CDR1 is PRHDT and CDR2 FYEKMQ (reference sequence). The germline V and J ends were trimmed by 5 bases and 2 bases, with 4 bases remaining between them. This clonotype was recorded many times. TCR beta CDR3 regions were amplified from RNA transcripts. TCR CDR3 underwent first-round RT-PCR with the HTBI primer set. TCRdb reprocessed the multiplex PCR reads via MiXCR and lists one record per CDR3 protein. The sample shows about 400,000 distinct CDR3 sequences, around 15% of them seen only once.

The receptor was derived from a woman aged 18-29 years with Graves' hyperthyroidism. Sequences were obtained from blood. V and J are TRBV13 and TRBJ2-6; D remains ambiguous. The CDR3 bases are TGTGCCAGCAGCGCCGCTGGGGCCAACGTCCTGACTTTC. Amino acids: CASSAAGANVLTF.